Listed below are T cell receptor beta chains from one sample, sequenced in a study of CD8+CD57+ T cells in acquired aplastic anemia. TCRdb re-called the reads with MiXCR, one entry per CDR3 protein. This table has 350,000 to 450,000 distinct CDR3 sequences, under 80% appearing once. The sequenced material came from sorted CD4+, CD8+, or CD8+CD57+ T cells (not recorded which) from PBMCs. These receptors came from a human donor in good health, serving as a control. CDR3s include the opening cysteine and the closing phenylalanine or tryptophan. The D gene is left open where the match is weak. Some rows have no size entry. The others give once, few or many, or a class for an expanded clone.

CDR3aa	CDR3nt	v_gene	j_gene	d_gene	abundance
CASSTARTGGSQDF	TGTGCCAGCAGCACAGCTAGGACAGGGGGCAGTCAGGACTTC	TRBV9	TRBJ2-4	TRBD1	-
CASSPTNGKLCFGTQYF	TGTGCCAGCAGCCCAACGAATGGAAAACTGTGTTTTGGGACCCAGTACTTC	TRBV7-7	TRBJ2-5	-	-
CASSPGTGERGYTF	TGTGCCAGCTCACCAGGGACAGGGGAGAGGGGCTACACCTTC	TRBV2	TRBJ1-2	TRBD1	few
CASSLGRAHEQYFF	-	TRBV7-2	TRBJ2-7	-	-
CASSLTGTVGETQYF	TGCGCCAGCAGCTTAACCGGGACAGTCGGAGAGACCCAGTACTTC	TRBV5-1	TRBJ2-5	TRBD1	many
CASSPTPGQSYEQYF	TGTGCCAGCAGCCCGACGCCTGGACAGTCCTACGAGCAGTACTTC	TRBV9	TRBJ2-7	-	few
CASSASGTSGGHQETQYF	TGTGCCAGCAGCGCCTCCGGGACTAGCGGGGGTCACCAAGAGACCCAGTACTTC	TRBV9	TRBJ2-5	TRBD2	once
CASSPGGANYGYTF	TGTGCCAGCAGTCCAGGGGGGGCTAACTATGGCTACACCTTC	TRBV12-3/TRBV12-4	TRBJ1-2	TRBD1	many
CASSLGDTPYEQYF	TGTGCCAGCAGCTTAGGGGACACCCCCTACGAGCAGTACTTC	TRBV7-9	TRBJ2-7	-	-
CSARVVAGGSNEKLFF	TGCAGTGCTAGAGTCGTAGCGGGGGGTTCCAATGAAAAACTGTTTTTT	TRBV20-1	TRBJ1-4	-	-
CASSPGPGQGYEELFF	TGTGCCAGCTCACCAGGACCGGGACAGGGGTATGAAGAACTGTTTTTT	TRBV18	TRBJ1-4	TRBD1	-
CASSLGITAGIGSPLHF	TGTGCCAGCAGCTTGGGTATAACAGCCGGCATAGGTTCACCCCTCCACTTT	TRBV7-2	TRBJ1-6	-	-
CSVHRANTEAFF	TGCAGCGTCCACAGGGCGAACACTGAAGCTTTCTTT	TRBV29-1	TRBJ1-1	-	-
CASSLNGETDKQYYF	TGTGCCAGCAGCTTAAACGGGGAAACAGATAAGCAGTATTACTTC	TRBV7-2	TRBJ2-7	-	-
CASSYLGRGTGELFF	TGTGCCAGCAGTTATCTAGGCAGGGGGACCGGGGAGCTGTTTTTT	TRBV2	TRBJ2-2	TRBD1	many
CSVAGDGPYEQYF	TGCAGCGTTGCTGGGGACGGACCCTACGAGCAGTACTTC	TRBV29-1	TRBJ2-7	-	-
CASSRGTGVRNTEAFF	TGTGCCAGCAGTCGAGGAACAGGGGTGAGGAACACTGAAGCTTTCTTT	TRBV6-4	TRBJ1-1	TRBD1	-
CASSLDPGAGGNQPQHF	TGTGCCAGCAGTTTAGATCCAGGGGCAGGGGGCAATCAGCCCCAGCATTTT	TRBV12-3/TRBV12-4	TRBJ1-5	-	-
CSVEDPREAGDLIF	TGCAGCGTTGAAGACCCCAGGGAAGCTGGCGACCTGATTTTC	TRBV29-1	TRBJ2-6	-	-
CASSFEGRRAGNTIYF	TGTGCCAGCAGCTTTGAGGGCCGCCGTGCTGGAAACACCATATATTTT	TRBV11-2	TRBJ1-3	-	-
CATWNSPMNTEAFF	TGTGCCACCTGGAACAGCCCTATGAACACTGAAGCTTTCTTT	TRBV6-2/TRBV6-3	TRBJ1-1	-	many
CASSLFPGNTIYFYF	TGTGCCAGCAGCTTATTTCCGGGAAACACCATATATTTTTACTTC	TRBV7-6	TRBJ2-7	-	once
CASSPRGGEKLFF	TGTGCCAGCAGCCCTAGGGGGGGTGAAAAACTGTTTTTT	TRBV2	TRBJ1-4	-	many
CASRETSYGQYF	TGTGCCAGCAGGGAGACATCCTACGGGCAGTACTTC	TRBV25-1	TRBJ2-7	-	-
CASSPGARGFFSYEQYF	TGTGCCAGCAGCCCAGGGGCAAGGGGCTTTTTCTCCTACGAGCAGTACTTC	TRBV5-6	TRBJ2-7	-	-
CASSVARRVTEAFF	TGTGCCAGCAGCGTAGCGCGGCGAGTCACTGAGGCTTTCTTT	TRBV9	TRBJ1-1	-	-
CASIKAYSGGGDQPQHF	TGTGCCAGCATCAAAGCTTATAGCGGGGGAGGGGATCAGCCCCAGCATTTT	TRBV7-2	TRBJ1-5	-	-
CASSFSVPYSGNTIYF	TGTGCCAGCAGCTTTTCTGTCCCCTACTCTGGAAACACCATATATTTT	TRBV11-2	TRBJ1-3	-	-
CASTKSEYGYTF	TGTGCCAGTACCAAAAGCGAGTATGGCTACACCTTC	TRBV19	TRBJ1-2	-	few
CASSQDRITGELFF	TGCGCCAGCAGCCAGGACAGAATAACCGGGGAGCTGTTTTTT	TRBV5-1	TRBJ2-2	-	many
CSASQGSYGYGYTF	TGCAGTGCCTCCCAGGGTTCGTACGGCTATGGCTACACCTTC	TRBV20-1	TRBJ1-2	-	-
CASSQAAGPLHFDF	-	TRBV9	TRBJ2-7	-	-
CASSERRRQGADGNQPRHF	TGTGCCAGCAGTGAACGCCGGAGGCAGGGCGCGGATGGCAATCAGCCCCGGCATTTT	TRBV25-1	TRBJ1-5	-	-
CASSFKRTSGGPHSYNEQFF	TGTGCCAGCAGCTTTAAACGGACTAGCGGGGGTCCCCACTCCTACAATGAGCAGTTCTTC	TRBV7-6	TRBJ2-1	TRBD2	many
CASSLDSRNQPQHF	TGCGCCAGCAGCTTGGACAGTAGGAATCAGCCCCAGCATTTT	TRBV5-1	TRBJ1-5	-	-
CASSEYHRDRASEQYF	TGTGCCAGCAGTGAATATCACCGGGACAGGGCCAGCGAGCAGTACTTC	TRBV25-1	TRBJ2-7	TRBD1	few
CASSGEQGGSNPQYF	TGTGCCAGCAGCGGAGAACAGGGTGGGTCTAATCCGCAGTACTTC	TRBV2	TRBJ2-7	-	-
CASKSTSGFSWEQFF	TGCGCCAGCAAATCGACTAGCGGGTTTTCCTGGGAGCAGTTCTTC	TRBV5-1	TRBJ2-1	TRBD2	-
CASTNVGYNEQFF	TGTGCCAGCACGAATGTGGGTTACAATGAGCAGTTCTTC	TRBV19	TRBJ2-1	-	few
CASSPGQGGGADTQYF	TGTGCCAGCAGCCCCGGACAGGGAGGGGGAGCAGATACGCAGTATTTT	TRBV7-3	TRBJ2-3	-	many
CASSPMHSTDTQYF	TGTGCCAGCAGCCCTATGCATAGCACAGATACGCAGTATTTT	TRBV5-4	TRBJ2-3	-	-
CASRDESGKEPHHF	TGCGCCAGCAGGGACGAAAGCGGTAAGGAACCCCACCACTTT	TRBV11-2	TRBJ1-6	-	once
CASSLQARATDTQYF	TGTGCCAGCAGCCTACAAGCTAGAGCCACAGATACGCAGTATTTT	TRBV11-2	TRBJ2-3	-	-
CAGSTATDSGNTIYF	TGTGCCGGCAGTACCGCGACAGACTCTGGAAACACCATATATTTT	TRBV6-6	TRBJ1-3	-	-
CASSFSSVSSYEQYF	TGTGCCAGCAGCTTTTCTAGCGTTAGCTCCTACGAGCAGTACTTC	TRBV5-4	TRBJ2-7	-	once